This is a list of T cell receptor beta chains from one sample in a study of blood T cell repertoires in COVID-19. Sequenced by immunoSEQ multiplex PCR; TCRdb stores in-frame clones only, minus some. Of 60,000 to 90,000 clones listed, approximately 79% were seen once; the top ten hold roughly 2.6%. The sequenced material came from peripheral blood. The source is a human donor with acute or convalescent COVID-19. The donor label of this sample is uncertain. The CDR3 runs from the conserved cysteine through the conserved F or W. D genes are given only for firm matches. Some rows have no size entry. The others give once, few or many, or a class for an expanded clone.

D: -; J: TRBJ2-4; size: -; V: TRBV5-4; DNA: TGTGCCAGCAGCTTGGAACTTCCAGGGGGGAACATTCAGTACTTC; CDR3: CASSLELPGGNIQYF
D: TRBD2; J: TRBJ2-3; size: once; V: TRBV6-6; DNA: TGTGCCAGCAGTCACGGGACTAGCGGGGGCCTCACAGATACGCAGTATTTT; CDR3: CASSHGTSGGLTDTQYF
D: -; J: TRBJ2-6; size: -; V: TRBV19; DNA: TGTGCCAGTAGTGATCCTCTGCGGACTGGGGCCAACGTCCTGACTTTC; CDR3: CASSDPLRTGANVLTF
D: TRBD2; J: TRBJ2-7; size: -; V: TRBV7-9; DNA: TGTGCCAGCAGCCCTGGACTAGCGGGAGAGGAAGAGCAGTACTTC; CDR3: CASSPGLAGEEEQYF
D: TRBD1; J: TRBJ1-2; size: -; V: TRBV9; DNA: TGTGCCAGCAGCGTCCTCCAGACAGGGCAAAATGGCTACACCTTC; CDR3: CASSVLQTGQNGYTF
D: -; J: TRBJ1-2; size: -; V: TRBV7-6; DNA: TGTGCCAGCAGCTTCGACTTTAACTATGGCTACACCTTC; CDR3: CASSFDFNYGYTF
D: -; J: TRBJ2-5; size: -; V: TRBV11-3; DNA: TGTGCCAGCAGCTCAGGAGGATTGGACCAAGAGACCCAGTACTTC; CDR3: CASSSGGLDQETQYF
D: TRBD2; J: TRBJ2-1; size: -; V: TRBV7-9; DNA: TGTGCCAGCAGTATAACTAGCGGCGGCTCCTACAATGAGCAGTTCTTC; CDR3: CASSITSGGSYNEQFF
D: TRBD1; J: TRBJ2-1; size: -; V: TRBV20-1; DNA: TGCAGTGCTAGTGCCGGGACAGGGCGCGATGAGCAGTTCTTC; CDR3: CSASAGTGRDEQFF
D: TRBD1; J: TRBJ1-6; size: -; V: TRBV6-5; DNA: TGTGCCAGCGCAAGGGGACAGGGGTATTCACCCCTCCACTTT; CDR3: CASARGQGYSPLHF
D: -; J: TRBJ2-7; size: -; V: TRBV10-3; DNA: TGTGCCATCAGCCCGGGTAACGAGCAGTACTTC; CDR3: CAISPGNEQYF
D: -; J: TRBJ1-2; size: -; V: TRBV6-2/TRBV6-3; DNA: TGTGCCAGCAGTTACTCTCAATCTAACTATGGCTACACCTTC; CDR3: CASSYSQSNYGYTF
D: TRBD2; J: TRBJ2-7; size: -; V: TRBV7-6; DNA: TGTGCCAGCAGCGACCCTAGCGGTTACTCCTACGAGCAGTACTTC; CDR3: CASSDPSGYSYEQYF
D: TRBD1; J: TRBJ2-5; size: -; V: TRBV9; DNA: TGTGCCAGCAGCGTAGGACAGGGGCAAGAGACCCAGTACTTC; CDR3: CASSVGQGQETQYF
D: -; J: TRBJ1-1; size: few; V: TRBV7-8; DNA: TGTGCCAGCAGCTTAAGGGGTCCCTCATCTGAAGCTTTCTTT; CDR3: CASSLRGPSSEAFF
D: TRBD2; J: TRBJ2-3; size: -; V: TRBV28; DNA: TGTGCCAGCTCGGGGACTAGCGGGGGTTTCACAGATACGCAGTATTTT; CDR3: CASSGTSGGFTDTQYF
D: -; J: TRBJ1-3; size: -; V: TRBV7-2; DNA: TGTGCCAGCAGCGCACGGGGTAATGGAAACACCATATATTTT; CDR3: CASSARGNGNTIYF
D: TRBD1; J: TRBJ1-2; size: -; V: TRBV15; DNA: TGTGCCACCAGCACACGACAGGGGCTAGCTGGCTACACCTTC; CDR3: CATSTRQGLAGYTF
D: TRBD1; J: TRBJ1-1; size: -; V: TRBV12-3/TRBV12-4; DNA: TGTGCCAGCAGCCAGACAGGGGGCACTGAAGCTTTCTTT; CDR3: CASSQTGGTEAFF
D: TRBD1; J: TRBJ2-2; size: once; V: TRBV6-5; DNA: TGTGCCAGCACCCGACAGGGGGCTGTCGCCGGGGAGCTGTTTTTT; CDR3: CASTRQGAVAGELFF
D: -; J: TRBJ1-1; size: -; V: TRBV7-9; DNA: TGTGCCAGCAGCAGCGGCGGGTCATTCTCCACTGAAGCTTTCTTT; CDR3: CASSSGGSFSTEAFF
D: TRBD2; J: TRBJ2-2; size: -; V: TRBV2; DNA: TGTGCCATCTCGACTAGCGGGAGATCCGGGGAGCTGTTTTTT; CDR3: CAISTSGRSGELFF
D: TRBD2; J: TRBJ2-7; size: few; V: TRBV28; DNA: TGTGCCAGCAGCCGAAGCGTAGCGGGAAACGAGCAGTACTTC; CDR3: CASSRSVAGNEQYF
D: -; J: TRBJ1-6; size: -; V: TRBV5-8; DNA: TGTGCCAGCAGCTTCTATTTTAATTCACCCCTCCACTTT; CDR3: CASSFYFNSPLHF
D: TRBD2; J: TRBJ2-7; size: -; V: TRBV28; DNA: TGTGCCAGCACAGCGGGAGGGTCTGTCAACGAGCAGTACTTC; CDR3: CASTAGGSVNEQYF
D: TRBD1; J: TRBJ2-7; size: -; V: TRBV30; DNA: TGTGCCTGGCAGGGGGTCTCTAACGAGCAGTACTTC; CDR3: CAWQGVSNEQYF
D: -; J: TRBJ1-5; size: -; V: TRBV18; DNA: TGTGCCAGCTCACCGTCCCAGATTAGCAATCAGCCCCAGCATTTT; CDR3: CASSPSQISNQPQHF
D: -; J: TRBJ1-1; size: -; V: TRBV2; DNA: TGTGCCAGCACGGTGGGAGGGGAGACTGAAGCTTTCTTT; CDR3: CASTVGGETEAFF
D: -; J: TRBJ1-5; size: once; V: TRBV6-5; DNA: TGTGCCAGCAACGGAGGGCCCCCCAATCAGCCCCAGCATTTT; CDR3: CASNGGPPNQPQHF
D: -; J: TRBJ1-2; size: -; V: TRBV6-6; DNA: TGTGCCGGCAGTTACTCGATAGTACGCTTAGTATATGGCTACACCTTC; CDR3: CAGSYSIVRLVYGYTF
D: -; J: TRBJ1-2; size: -; V: TRBV7-9; DNA: TGTGCCAGCAGCTTAGCGGAGGGGTCTGGCTACACCTTC; CDR3: CASSLAEGSGYTF
D: TRBD1; J: TRBJ2-2; size: -; V: TRBV29-1; DNA: TGCAGCGTTGACAGGGGGCTCACCGGGGAGCTGTTTTTT; CDR3: CSVDRGLTGELFF
D: TRBD1; J: TRBJ1-2; size: -; V: TRBV3-1/TRBV3-2; DNA: TGTGCCAGCAGCCAACGACAGGGGCTAAATGGCTACACCTTC; CDR3: CASSQRQGLNGYTF
D: -; J: TRBJ2-4; size: -; V: TRBV15; DNA: TGTGCCACCAGCAGAGTTACCAGCGGCCAACCCGCCAAGAACATTCAGTACTTC; CDR3: CATSRVTSGQPAKNIQYF
D: TRBD1; J: TRBJ2-2; size: -; V: TRBV7-2; DNA: TGTGCCAGCAGCTTAAATAAGATAGCACAGGGGGTCCCCGGGGAGCTGTTTTTT; CDR3: CASSLNKIAQGVPGELFF
D: -; J: TRBJ1-6; size: -; V: TRBV27; DNA: TGTGCCAGCAGTTTAGGGGGGGCTCATTCACCCCTCCACTTT; CDR3: CASSLGGAHSPLHF
D: TRBD2; J: TRBJ2-1; size: -; V: TRBV15; DNA: TGTGCCACCAGCAGGGGACTAGCGGGCTACAATGAGCAGTTCTTC; CDR3: CATSRGLAGYNEQFF
D: -; J: TRBJ2-7; size: -; V: TRBV9; DNA: TGTGCCAGCAGCGTAGATTCTGGAGGGCCGACCGAGCAGTACTTC; CDR3: CASSVDSGGPTEQYF
D: TRBD2; J: TRBJ2-5; size: -; V: TRBV29-1; DNA: TGCAGCGTCATAGCGGGGAACCGTCAAGAGACCCAGTACTTC; CDR3: CSVIAGNRQETQYF
D: TRBD1; J: TRBJ2-7; size: once; V: TRBV11-2; DNA: TGTGCCAGCAGCTTAGTGACAGGGGGTCTCGTGGACGAGCAGTACTTC; CDR3: CASSLVTGGLVDEQYF